This T cell receptor beta chain emerged from a study of blood T cells in healthy people across ages. Donors were healthy Caucasian individuals from Russia aged roughly 6 to 95. PCR was performed a second time for 7 to 11 cycles using a sample-barcoded 5' primer and a J-beta primer mix. TCRdb processed the 5' RACE reads anew with MiXCR; each CDR3 protein has one entry. Of approximately 730,000 distinct CDR3 sequences listed, 50% to 65% are singletons. The sequence was collected from a man older than 75 in good health. The sample was blood.

The DNA of the CDR3 is TGTGCCAGCAGATTTAGGGGGCGGTTGAGCGAGACCCAGTACTTC. Its translation is CASRFRGRLSETQYF. The chain recombines TRBV7-2 with TRBJ2-5, with 7 bases aligning to TRBD1. CDR3 length equals 15 residues. V lost 6 bases, J lost 5 bases, and 12 bases stayed unmatched. CDR1 and CDR2 from the germline V gene are SGHTA and FQGNSA.